This TCR beta chain appears in the sequencing data of a study of technical replicates of blood from four donors. CDR1 is LGHNA and CDR2 is YSLEER in the germline V gene. The CDR3 contains 14 residues. With 2 bases removed from V and 5 bases from J, the gap between germline ends came to 11 bases. The data were produced by immunoSEQ multiplex PCR, yet TCRdb's version contains in-frame clones alone and is incomplete. The sample holds roughly 76,000 clones; 91% are singletons and the top ten take roughly 0.37%. The sequenced material came from T cells isolated from PBMCs. The TCR comes from a human donor in good health. Some clones in this sample may be carry-over from other donors' samples. This chain links TRBV4-3 with TRBJ2-3; D call uncertain. This CDR3 is CASSQPSDGDTQYF. The CDR3 nucleotides read TGCGCCAGCAGCCAACCAAGCGACGGAGATACGCAGTATTTT.